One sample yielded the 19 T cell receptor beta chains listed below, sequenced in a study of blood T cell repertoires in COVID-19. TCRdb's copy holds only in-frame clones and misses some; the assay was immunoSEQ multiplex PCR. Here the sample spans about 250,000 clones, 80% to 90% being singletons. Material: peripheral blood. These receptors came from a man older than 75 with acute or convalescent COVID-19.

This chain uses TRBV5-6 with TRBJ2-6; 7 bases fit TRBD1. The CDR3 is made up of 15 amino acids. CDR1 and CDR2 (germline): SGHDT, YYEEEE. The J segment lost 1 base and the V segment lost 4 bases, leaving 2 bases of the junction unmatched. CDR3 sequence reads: CASSGGQSGANVLTF. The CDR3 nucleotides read TGTGCCAGCAGCGGGGGACAGTCTGGGGCCAACGTCCTGACTTTC. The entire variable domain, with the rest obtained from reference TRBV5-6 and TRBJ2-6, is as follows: DAGVTQSPTHLIKTRGQQVTLRCSPKSGHDTVSWYQQALGQGPQFIFQYYEEEERQRGNFPDRFSGHQFPNYSSELNVNALLLGDSALYLCASSGGQSGANVLTFGAGSRLTVL.

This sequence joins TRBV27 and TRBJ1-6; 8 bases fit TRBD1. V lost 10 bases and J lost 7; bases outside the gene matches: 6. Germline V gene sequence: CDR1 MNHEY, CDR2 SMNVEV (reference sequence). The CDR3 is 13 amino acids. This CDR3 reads CAIDRGGNSPLHF. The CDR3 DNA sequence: TGTGCCATCGACAGGGGAGGAAATTCACCCCTCCACTTT.

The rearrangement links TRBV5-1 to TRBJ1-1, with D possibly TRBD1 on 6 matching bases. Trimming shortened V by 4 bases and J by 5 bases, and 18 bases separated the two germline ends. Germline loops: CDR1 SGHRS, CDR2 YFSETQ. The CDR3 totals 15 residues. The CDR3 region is CASSLSWGTTTEAFF. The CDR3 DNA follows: TGCGCCAGCAGCCTTTCTTGGGGGACAACGACTGAAGCTTTCTTT.

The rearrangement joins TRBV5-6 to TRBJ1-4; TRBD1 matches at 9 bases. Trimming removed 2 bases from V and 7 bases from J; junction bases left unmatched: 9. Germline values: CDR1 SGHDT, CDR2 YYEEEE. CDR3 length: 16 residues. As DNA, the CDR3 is TGTGCCAGCAGCTTCACAGGGGGCCCAGGGGGTGAAAAACTGTTTTTT. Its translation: CASSFTGGPGGEKLFF.

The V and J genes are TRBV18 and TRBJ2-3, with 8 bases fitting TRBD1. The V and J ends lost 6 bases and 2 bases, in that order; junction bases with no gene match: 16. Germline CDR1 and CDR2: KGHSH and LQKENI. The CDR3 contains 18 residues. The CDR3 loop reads CASSQLNLAGGFTDTQYF. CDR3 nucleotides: TGTGCCAGCTCCCAGTTGAATTTGGCAGGGGGCTTCACAGATACGCAGTATTTT.

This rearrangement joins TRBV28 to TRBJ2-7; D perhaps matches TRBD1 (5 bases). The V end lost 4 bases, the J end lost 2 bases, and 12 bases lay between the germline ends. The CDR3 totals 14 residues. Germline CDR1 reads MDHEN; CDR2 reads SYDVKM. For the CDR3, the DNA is TGTGCCAGCAGTTCCCCAGGGTATCCCTACGAGCAGTACTTC. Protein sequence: CASSSPGYPYEQYF.

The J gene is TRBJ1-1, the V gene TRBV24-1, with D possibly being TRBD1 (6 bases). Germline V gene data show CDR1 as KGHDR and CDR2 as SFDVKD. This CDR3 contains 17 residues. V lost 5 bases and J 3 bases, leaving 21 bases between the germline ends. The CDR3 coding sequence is TGTGCCACCAGTGCCGGAAGACCAGGGGATGAGGACACTGAAGCTTTCTTT. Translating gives CATSAGRPGDEDTEAFF.

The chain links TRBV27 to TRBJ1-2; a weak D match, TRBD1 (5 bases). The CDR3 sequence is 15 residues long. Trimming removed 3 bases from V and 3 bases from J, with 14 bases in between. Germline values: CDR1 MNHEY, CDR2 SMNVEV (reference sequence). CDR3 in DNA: TGTGCCAGCAGTTTTGCGCAGGGTGAATACTATGGCTACACCTTC. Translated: CASSFAQGEYYGYTF.

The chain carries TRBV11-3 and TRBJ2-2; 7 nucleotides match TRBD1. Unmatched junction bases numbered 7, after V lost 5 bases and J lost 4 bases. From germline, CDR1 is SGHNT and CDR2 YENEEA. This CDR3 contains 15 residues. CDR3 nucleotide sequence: TGTGCCAGCAGCCCCCTGGGACAGACCACCGGGGAGCTGTTTTTT. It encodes CASSPLGQTTGELFF.

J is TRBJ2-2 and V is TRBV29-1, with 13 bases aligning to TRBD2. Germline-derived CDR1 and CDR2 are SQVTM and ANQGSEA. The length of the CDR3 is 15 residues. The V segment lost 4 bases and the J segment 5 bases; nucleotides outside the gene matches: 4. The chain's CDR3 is CSVGLAGGSTGELFF. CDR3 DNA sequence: TGCAGCGTTGGACTAGCGGGAGGAAGTACCGGGGAGCTGTTTTTT.

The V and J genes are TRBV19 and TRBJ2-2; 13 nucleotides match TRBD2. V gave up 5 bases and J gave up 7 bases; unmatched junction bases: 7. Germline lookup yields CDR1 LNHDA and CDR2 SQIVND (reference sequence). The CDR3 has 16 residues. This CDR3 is CASSGTSGIFVGELFF. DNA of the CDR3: TGTGCCAGTAGTGGGACTAGCGGGATCTTTGTCGGGGAGCTGTTTTTT.

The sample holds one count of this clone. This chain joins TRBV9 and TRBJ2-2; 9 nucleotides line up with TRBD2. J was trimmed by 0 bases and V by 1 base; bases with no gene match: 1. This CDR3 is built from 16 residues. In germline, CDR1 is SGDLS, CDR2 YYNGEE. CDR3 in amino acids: CASSVRTSANTGELFF. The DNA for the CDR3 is TGTGCCAGCAGCGTACGGACTAGCGCGAACACCGGGGAGCTGTTTTTT. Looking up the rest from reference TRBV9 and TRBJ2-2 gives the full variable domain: DSGVTQTPKHLITATGQRVTLRCSPRSGDLSVYWYQQSLDQGLQFLIQYYNGEERAKGNILERFSAQQFPDLHSELNLSSLELGDSALYFCASSVRTSANTGELFFGEGSRLTVL.

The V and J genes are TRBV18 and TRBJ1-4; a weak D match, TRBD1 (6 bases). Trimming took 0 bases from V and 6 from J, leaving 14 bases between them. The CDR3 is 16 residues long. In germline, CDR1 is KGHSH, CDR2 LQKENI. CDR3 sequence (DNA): TGTGCCAGCTCACCACCTCACCGGAACAGGGATGAAAAACTGTTTTTT. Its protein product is CASSPPHRNRDEKLFF.

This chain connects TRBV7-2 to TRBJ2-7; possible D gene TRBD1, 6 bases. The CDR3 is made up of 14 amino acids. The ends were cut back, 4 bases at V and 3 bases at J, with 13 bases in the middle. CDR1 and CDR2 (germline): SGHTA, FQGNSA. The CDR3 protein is CASSYFPDSYEQYF. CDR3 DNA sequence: TGTGCCAGCAGCTATTTTCCGGACAGCTACGAGCAGTACTTC. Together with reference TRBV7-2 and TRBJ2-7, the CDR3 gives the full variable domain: GAGVSQSPSNKVTEKGKDVELRCDPISGHTALYWYRQSLGQGLEFLIYFQGNSAPDKSGLPSDRFSAERTGGSVSTLTIQRTQQEDSAVYLCASSYFPDSYEQYFGPGTRLTVT.

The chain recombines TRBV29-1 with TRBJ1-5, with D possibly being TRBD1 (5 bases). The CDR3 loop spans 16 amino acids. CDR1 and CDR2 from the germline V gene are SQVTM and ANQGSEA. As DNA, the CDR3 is TGCATCCCCTGGGGTCCAGGGCAAGATAGCAATCAGCCCCAGCATTTT. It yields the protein CIPWGPGQDSNQPQHF.

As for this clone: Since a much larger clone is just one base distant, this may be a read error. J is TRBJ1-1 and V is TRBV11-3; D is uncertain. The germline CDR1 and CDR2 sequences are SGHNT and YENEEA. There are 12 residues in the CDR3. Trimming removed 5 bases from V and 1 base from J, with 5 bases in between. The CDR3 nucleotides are TGTGCCAGCAGCCGGGGGAACACTGAAGCTTTCTTT. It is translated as CASSRGNTEAFF.

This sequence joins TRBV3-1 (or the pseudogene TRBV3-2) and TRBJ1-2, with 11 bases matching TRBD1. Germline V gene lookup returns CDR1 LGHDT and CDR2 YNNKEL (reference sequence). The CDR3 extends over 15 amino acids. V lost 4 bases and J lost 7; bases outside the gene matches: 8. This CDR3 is CASSPRDRGLGGYTF. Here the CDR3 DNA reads TGTGCCAGCAGCCCCCGGGACAGGGGGTTGGGTGGCTACACCTTC.

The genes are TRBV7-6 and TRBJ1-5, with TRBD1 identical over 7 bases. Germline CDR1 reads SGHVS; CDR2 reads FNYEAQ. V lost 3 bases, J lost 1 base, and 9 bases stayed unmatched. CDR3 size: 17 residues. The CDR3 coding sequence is TGTGCCAGCAGCTTCTCAGGGGGTCAAGGGAGCAATCAGCCCCAGCATTTT. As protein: CASSFSGGQGSNQPQHF.

For the CDR3, the DNA is TGTGCCAGCAGCCGGAGACAGGGGCCATATGGCTACACCTTC. This gives the protein CASSRRQGPYGYTF. The chain carries TRBV11-2 and TRBJ1-2; 8 positions agree with TRBD1. This CDR3 is 14 amino acids long. J lost 5 bases, V lost 5 bases, and 7 bases had no gene match. In germline, CDR1 is SGHAT, CDR2 FQNNGV. Using reference TRBV11-2 and TRBJ1-2 for the parts outside the CDR3, the full variable domain is EAGVAQSPRYKIIEKRQSVAFWCNPISGHATLYWYQQILGQGPKLLIQFQNNGVVDDSQLPKDRFSAERLKGVDSTLKIQPAKLEDSAVYLCASSRRQGPYGYTFGSGTRLTVV.